This record concerns one T cell receptor beta chain sequence. Its antigen is unknown. The germline V gene encodes CDR1 SGHTA and CDR2 FQGNSA. The CDR3 length is 15 residues. The J segment lost 2 bases and the V segment lost 6 bases, leaving 9 bases of the junction unmatched. Each TCR beta library was made by quantitative 5'-RACE that incorporated molecular barcodes. TCRdb re-called the 5' RACE reads with MiXCR, one entry per CDR3 protein. The table shows roughly 440,000 distinct CDR3 sequences, with about a sixth occurring only once. The record originates from a study of CD8 T cells in ankylosing spondylitis. Regarding the study as a whole: Relatively scarce in peripheral blood, disease-linked clones were CD8+. Apparently characteristic of ankylosing spondylitis blood was a TCR beta motif (under ten highly homologous variants). The study looked at matched synovial fluid samples from ankylosing spondylitis patients. Disease-linked clones were reported to be significantly enriched there.

The TCR sequence derives from a male donor with ankylosing spondylitis. Source material: blood, either unsorted or a sorted T cell fraction (not recorded which). The rearrangement links TRBV7-2 to TRBJ2-7; 8 bases map to TRBD2. CDR3 nucleotides: TGTGCCAGCAGGCAAGACCGTAGCGGGGCCTACGAGCAGTACTTC. Its translation: CASRQDRSGAYEQYF. Using reference TRBV7-2 and TRBJ2-7 for the parts outside the CDR3, the full variable domain is GAGVSQSPSNKVTEKGKDVELRCDPISGHTALYWYRQSLGQGLEFLIYFQGNSAPDKSGLPSDRFSAERTGGSVSTLTIQRTQQEDSAVYLCASRQDRSGAYEQYFGPGTRLTVT.